This is a list of T cell receptor beta chains from one sample in a study of blood T cell repertoires in COVID-19. Assay used: immunoSEQ multiplex PCR; TCRdb lists only in-frame clones, some missing. The data show 200,000 to 300,000 clones, more than 80% seen once. Sample: peripheral blood. The receptors come from a woman older than 75 with COVID-19, enrolled during active disease. Each CDR3 is given without its conserved first and last residue. Each record gives: V gene, J gene, CDR3 protein.

>TRBV18|TRBJ2-1
ASSRNLVAGGNEQF
>TRBV6-4|TRBJ1-6
ASSEGDRGPHNSPLH
>TRBV19|TRBJ1-1
ASSKQGQNTEAF
>TRBV5-1|TRBJ1-4
ASSLLQGAGEKLF
>TRBV27|TRBJ1-5
ASSRTGGQPQH
>TRBV14|TRBJ1-1
ASSLDRRTEAF
>TRBV30|TRBJ1-3
AWRIASTGNTIY
>TRBV5-1|TRBJ2-7
ASSLASGGRDEQY
>TRBV7-9|TRBJ1-1
ASSMGPRMNTEAF
>TRBV28|TRBJ2-1
ATIRGGTGGEQF
>TRBV4-2|TRBJ1-5
ASSQGAQPQH
>TRBV5-1|TRBJ2-3
ASSGASGLTDTQY
>TRBV9|TRBJ2-2
ASSVEPTSGRNGELF
>TRBV5-4|TRBJ2-5
ASSLGGTSQETQY
>TRBV7-2|TRBJ2-7
ASSLSREQY
>TRBV28|TRBJ1-5
ASLPGTGGQPQH
>TRBV27|TRBJ2-1
ASIPSGTSGSGEQF
>TRBV4-1|TRBJ1-2
ASRETGTVTNYGYT
>TRBV7-2|TRBJ2-2
ASSKTSGNTGELF
>TRBV3-1/TRBV3-2|TRBJ1-2
ASSQRTAYGYT
>TRBV2|TRBJ1-5
ACSRAGQGQPQH
>TRBV7-9|TRBJ2-7
ASSPGTGGAYEQY
>TRBV27|TRBJ2-4
ASSSASIAKNIQY
>TRBV7-9|TRBJ1-4
ASSFTGLRTGDNEKLF
>TRBV27|TRBJ2-1
ASTTGTSGRGGYNEQF
>TRBV21-1|TRBJ1-1
ASSKLRQTNTEAF
>TRBV30|TRBJ1-2
AWTYKAGTAGYT
>TRBV6-5|TRBJ2-3
ASSYSGSTDTQY
>TRBV7-8|TRBJ1-6
ASSKRTGSNSPLH
>TRBV11-2|TRBJ1-2
ASSLGTSYGYT
>TRBV28|TRBJ1-2
ASSSDRTKGYT
>TRBV5-4|TRBJ2-7
ASSLLGQGMMQY
>TRBV9|TRBJ2-1
ASSVAGQSSYNEQF
>TRBV6-2/TRBV6-3|TRBJ1-5
ASSYNAGPQPQH
>TRBV7-9|TRBJ2-2
ASRGRTGITGELF
>TRBV7-3|TRBJ2-1
ASSFRLSSYNEQF
>TRBV19|TRBJ1-2
ASRPKGGSANYGYT
>TRBV24-1|TRBJ2-7
ATSASYEQY
>TRBV19|TRBJ2-7
ASSNQGGIRGEQY
>TRBV2|TRBJ1-6
ASTSAYNSPLH
>TRBV4-1|TRBJ2-2
ASSRPGTSGGKNTGELF
>TRBV6-6|TRBJ2-7
ASTPRQGRTSYEQY
>TRBV5-4|TRBJ2-5
ASSSLMGVGTQY
>TRBV5-1|TRBJ1-1
ASSSRENTEAF
>TRBV30|TRBJ2-3
AWSAGTSGRTDTQY
>TRBV11-2|TRBJ1-2
ASSLGGGDYGYT
>TRBV7-8|TRBJ2-7
ASSSIFGVGEQY
>TRBV19|TRBJ1-5
ASSPQREPQH
>TRBV7-3|TRBJ2-3
ASSRTRDTQY
>TRBV6-5|TRBJ1-5
ASSQEQGYNQPQH
>TRBV2|TRBJ2-6
ASSGRVAGTGANVLT
>TRBV3-1/TRBV3-2|TRBJ2-1
ASKRLAGRNNEQF
>TRBV27|TRBJ2-2
ASSLRGANTGELF
>TRBV5-4|TRBJ1-3
ASSLGLSGNTIY
>TRBV7-2|TRBJ2-1
ASSRGTPVYEQF
>TRBV7-9|TRBJ1-1
ASSERGEAF
>TRBV18|TRBJ1-6
ASSPDSWNSPLH
>TRBV20-1|TRBJ2-1
SASFSSGSRNEQF
>TRBV5-4|TRBJ1-2
ASSLDRDRGYT
>TRBV28|TRBJ2-1
ASSLARLAAYNEQF